This T cell receptor beta chain is drawn from a study of T cells in Graves' hyperthyroidism and ophthalmopathy. The study's findings and limits: Stable hyperthyroidism was separated from ophthalmopathy by a model based on 13 V-J features. Clonotypes that were expanded in thyroid above 0.001 mostly appeared in blood too.

Comments on this clonotype: The antigen is not known. Mismatch with germline at one junction end may stem from a read error.

RNA transcripts were the template for amplifying TCR beta CDR3 regions. Initially, a first-round RT-PCR of the TCR CDR3 employed the HTBI primer set. MiXCR, run by TCRdb on the multiplex PCR reads, gives a single entry per CDR3 protein. Of hundreds of thousands of distinct CDR3 sequences in the sample, about 43% were seen once. Calling Graves' hyperthyroidism stable meant ophthalmopathy did not progress within 18 months. The sample taken for sequencing was peripheral blood or thyroid tissue (not recorded which). This receptor was taken from a woman aged 18-30 years with Graves' hyperthyroidism.

The CDR3: CAISESTGGQETQYF. The CDR3 nucleotides are TGTGCCATCAGTGAGTCAACAGGGGGCCAAGAGACCCAGTACTTC. The chain uses TRBV24-1 and TRBJ2-5; 8 positions agree with TRBD1. Per the germline V gene, CDR1 is KGHDR and CDR2 is SFDVKD. The length of the CDR3 is 15 residues.